This paragraph covers one TCR beta chain sequence. The antigen remains undetermined. Primers used in a second PCR of roughly 7 to 12 cycles were a sample-barcoded 5' primer and a J-beta primer mix. TCRdb reprocessed the 5' RACE reads with MiXCR, giving one entry per CDR3 protein. The sample lists 1.5 million to 2 million distinct CDR3 sequences, approximately 50% occurring once. The data derive from a study of blood T cells in healthy people across ages. General study results and limits: Possibly, changes in expanded clonotypes were confounded because donor CMV status was unknown.

The germline gives CDR1 MNHEY, CDR2 SMNVEV (reference sequence). The CDR3 has 18 residues. V trimming: 0 bases; J trimming: 6 bases; junction bases outside the gene matches: 12. The sequencing sample was made of blood. The chain links TRBV27 to TRBJ2-2; 8 bases map to TRBD2. This receptor was identified in a woman in her 40s in good health. DNA for the CDR3: TGTGCCAGCAGTTTATCAGTGCCGGGGGGGGTATTTGCCGGGGAGCTGTTTTTT. Translated, it gives CASSLSVPGGVFAGELFF.